This TCR beta chain is from a study of blood T cell repertoires in COVID-19. Whole-study context: The origin of the acute and convalescent COVID-19 samples was the United States, Italy and Spain. In each case, the material was cDNA or gDNA derived from T cells, B-cell-depleted T cells, or PBMCs.

V lost 2 bases and J lost 3, with 8 bases in between. This CDR3 comprises 13 residues. The germline V gene has CDR1 LNHNV and CDR2 YYDKDF (reference sequence). Authors' processing steps: Reference gene primer amplification gave nucleated cell count estimates. Using immunoSEQ multiplex PCR, the repertoire was profiled, and TCRdb retains in-frame clones only, with some absent. The D gene and trimming were derived from the DNA, and the V and J assignments and clone size from that table. The repertoire consists of 150,000 to 180,000 clones, with around 84% occurring once and the leading ten covering 9.8%.

Sequencing was done on a sample of peripheral blood. The sequence was collected from a woman in her forties or fifties with acute or convalescent COVID-19. This chain joins TRBV15 and TRBJ2-7, with D perhaps TRBD1 (5 bases). The CDR3 sequence: CATSRRQFYEQYF. Here the CDR3 DNA reads TGTGCCACCAGCAGAAGACAGTTCTACGAGCAGTACTTC.